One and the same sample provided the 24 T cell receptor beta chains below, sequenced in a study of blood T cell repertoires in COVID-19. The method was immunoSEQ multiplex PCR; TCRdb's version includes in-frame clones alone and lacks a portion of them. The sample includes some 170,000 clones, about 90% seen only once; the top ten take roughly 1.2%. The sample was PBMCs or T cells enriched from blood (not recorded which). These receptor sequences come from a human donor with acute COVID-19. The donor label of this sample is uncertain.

This CDR3 is CASSLGGDRVQETQYF. The CDR3 DNA follows: TGTGCCAGCTCACTGGGAGGTGACAGGGTCCAAGAGACCCAGTACTTC. The chain recombines TRBV18 with TRBJ2-5; D is possibly TRBD1 (7 bases). The CDR3 has 16 amino acids. Germline-derived CDR1 and CDR2 are KGHSH and LQKENI. The V gene lost 4 bases and the J gene lost 1 base, with 16 bases spanning the gap.

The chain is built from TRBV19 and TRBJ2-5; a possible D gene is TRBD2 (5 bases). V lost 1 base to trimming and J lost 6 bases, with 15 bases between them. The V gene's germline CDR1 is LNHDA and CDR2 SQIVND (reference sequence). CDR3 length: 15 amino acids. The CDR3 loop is CASSIGLLGGQTQYF. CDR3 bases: TGTGCCAGTAGTATAGGCCTTCTCGGAGGACAGACCCAGTACTTC. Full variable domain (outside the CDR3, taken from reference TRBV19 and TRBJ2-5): DGGITQSPKYLFRKEGQNVTLSCEQNLNHDAMYWYRQDPGQGLRLIYYSQIVNDFQKGDIAEGYSVSREKKESFPLTVTSAQKNPTAFYLCASSIGLLGGQTQYFGPGTRLLVL.

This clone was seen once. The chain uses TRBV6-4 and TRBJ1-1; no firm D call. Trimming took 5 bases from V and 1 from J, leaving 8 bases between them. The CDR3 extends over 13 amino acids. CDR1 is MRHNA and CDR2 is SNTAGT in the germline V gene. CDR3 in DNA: TGTGCCAGCAGTTCCGAGGAGAACACTGAAGCTTTCTTT. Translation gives CASSSEENTEAFF.

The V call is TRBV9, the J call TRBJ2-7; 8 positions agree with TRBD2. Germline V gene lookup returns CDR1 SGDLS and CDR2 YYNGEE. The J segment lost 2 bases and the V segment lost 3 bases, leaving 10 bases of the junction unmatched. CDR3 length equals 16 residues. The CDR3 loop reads CASSGAPGGRPYEQYF. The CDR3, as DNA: TGTGCCAGCAGCGGGGCCCCGGGGGGGAGGCCCTACGAGCAGTACTTC.

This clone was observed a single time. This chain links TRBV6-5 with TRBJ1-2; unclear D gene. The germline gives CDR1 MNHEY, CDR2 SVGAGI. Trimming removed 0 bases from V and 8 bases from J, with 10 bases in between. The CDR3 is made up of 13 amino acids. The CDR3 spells CASSYSRRGGYTF. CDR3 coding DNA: TGTGCCAGCAGTTACTCGAGGCGGGGAGGCTACACCTTC.

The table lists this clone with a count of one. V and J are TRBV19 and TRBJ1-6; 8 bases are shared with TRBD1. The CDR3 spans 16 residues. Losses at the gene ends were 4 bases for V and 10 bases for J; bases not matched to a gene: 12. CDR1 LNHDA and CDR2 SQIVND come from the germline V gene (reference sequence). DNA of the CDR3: TGTGCCAGTAGTACCAAGCCCGACAGGGGACGATCACCCCTCCACTTT. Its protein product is CASSTKPDRGRSPLHF.

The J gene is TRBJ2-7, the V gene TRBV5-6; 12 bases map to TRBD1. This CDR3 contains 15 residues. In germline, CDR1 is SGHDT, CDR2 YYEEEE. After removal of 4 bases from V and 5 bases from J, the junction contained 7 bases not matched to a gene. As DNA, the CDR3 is TGTGCCAGCAGCGCCGGGACAGGGGGCGCCCACGAGCAGTACTTC. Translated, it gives CASSAGTGGAHEQYF.

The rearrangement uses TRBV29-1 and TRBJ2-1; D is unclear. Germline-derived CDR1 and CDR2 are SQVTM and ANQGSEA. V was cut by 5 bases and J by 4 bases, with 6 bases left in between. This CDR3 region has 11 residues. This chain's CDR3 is CSVSPYNEQFF. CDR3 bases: TGCAGCGTTTCTCCTTACAATGAGCAGTTCTTC.

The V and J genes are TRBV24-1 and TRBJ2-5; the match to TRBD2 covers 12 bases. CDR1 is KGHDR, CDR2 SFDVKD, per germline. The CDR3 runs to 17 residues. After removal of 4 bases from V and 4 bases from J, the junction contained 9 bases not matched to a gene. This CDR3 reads CATSDSSTSGGGETQYF. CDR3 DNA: TGTGCCACCAGTGACAGCTCGACTAGCGGGGGTGGAGAGACCCAGTACTTC.

The CDR3 loop is CASSLAGQGNSPLHF. The CDR3, as DNA: TGTGCCAGCAGCTTGGCGGGACAGGGGAATTCACCCCTCCACTTT. The J gene is TRBJ1-6, the V gene TRBV11-2, with TRBD1 matching 10 bases. Germline V gene data show CDR1 as SGHAT and CDR2 as FQNNGV. V trimming: 3 bases; J trimming: 7 bases; junction bases outside the gene matches: 3. This CDR3 region has 15 residues.

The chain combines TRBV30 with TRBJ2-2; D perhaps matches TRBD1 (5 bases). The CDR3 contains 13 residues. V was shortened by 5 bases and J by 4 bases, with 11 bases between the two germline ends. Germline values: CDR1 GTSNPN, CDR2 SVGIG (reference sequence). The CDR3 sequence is CAWYGAITGELFF. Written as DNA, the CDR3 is TGTGCCTGGTATGGGGCAATCACCGGGGAGCTGTTTTTT.

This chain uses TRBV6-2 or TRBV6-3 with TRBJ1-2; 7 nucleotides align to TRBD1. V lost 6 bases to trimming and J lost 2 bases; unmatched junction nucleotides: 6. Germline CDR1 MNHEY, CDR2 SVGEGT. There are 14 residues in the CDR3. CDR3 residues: CASSPRGYNYGYTF. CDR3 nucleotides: TGTGCCAGCAGCCCCAGGGGGTACAACTATGGCTACACCTTC.

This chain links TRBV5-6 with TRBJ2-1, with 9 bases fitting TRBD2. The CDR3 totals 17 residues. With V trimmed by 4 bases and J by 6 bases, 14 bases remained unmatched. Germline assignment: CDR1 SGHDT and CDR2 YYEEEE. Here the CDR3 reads CASSHQLGGGAINEQFF. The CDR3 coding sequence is TGTGCCAGCAGCCATCAATTAGGCGGGGGGGCAATCAATGAGCAGTTCTTC.

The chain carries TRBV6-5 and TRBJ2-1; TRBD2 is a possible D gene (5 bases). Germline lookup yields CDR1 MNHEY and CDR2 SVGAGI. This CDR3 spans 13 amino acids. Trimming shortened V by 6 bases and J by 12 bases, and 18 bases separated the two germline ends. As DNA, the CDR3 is TGTGCCAGCAGCTCCTGGCGGGCGGATCCGCAGTTCTTC. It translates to CASSSWRADPQFF.

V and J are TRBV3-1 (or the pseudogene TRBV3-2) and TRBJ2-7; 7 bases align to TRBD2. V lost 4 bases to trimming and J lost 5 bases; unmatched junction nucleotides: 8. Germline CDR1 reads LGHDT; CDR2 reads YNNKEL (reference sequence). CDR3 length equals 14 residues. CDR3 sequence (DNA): TGTGCCAGCAGCCTGGGGGATGGGGGGGACGAGCAGTACTTC. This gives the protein CASSLGDGGDEQYF.

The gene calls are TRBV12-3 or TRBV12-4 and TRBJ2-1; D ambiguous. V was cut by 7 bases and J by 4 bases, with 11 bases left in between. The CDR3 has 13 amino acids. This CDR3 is CASTEAGYNEQFF. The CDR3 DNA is TGTGCCAGCACTGAGGCCGGTTACAATGAGCAGTTCTTC.

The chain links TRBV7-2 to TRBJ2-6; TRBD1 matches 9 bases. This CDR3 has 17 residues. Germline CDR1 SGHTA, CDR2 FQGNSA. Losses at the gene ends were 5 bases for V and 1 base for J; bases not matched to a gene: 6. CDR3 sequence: CASSDGTGMSGANVLTF. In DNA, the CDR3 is TGTGCCAGCAGCGACGGGACAGGGATGTCTGGGGCCAACGTCCTGACTTTC.

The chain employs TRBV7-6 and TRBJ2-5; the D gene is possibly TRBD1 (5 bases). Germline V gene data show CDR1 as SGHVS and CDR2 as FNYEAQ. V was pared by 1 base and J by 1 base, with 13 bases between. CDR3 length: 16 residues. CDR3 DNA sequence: TGTGCCAGCAGCTTAGGGGGCGGCAATTCCCAAGAGACCCAGTACTTC. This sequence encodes CASSLGGGNSQETQYF.

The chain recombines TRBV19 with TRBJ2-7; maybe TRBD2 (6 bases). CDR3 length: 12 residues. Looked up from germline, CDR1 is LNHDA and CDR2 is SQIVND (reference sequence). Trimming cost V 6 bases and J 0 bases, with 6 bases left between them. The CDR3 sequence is CASSGGSYEQYF. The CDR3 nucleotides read TGTGCCAGTAGCGGGGGCTCCTACGAGCAGTACTTC.

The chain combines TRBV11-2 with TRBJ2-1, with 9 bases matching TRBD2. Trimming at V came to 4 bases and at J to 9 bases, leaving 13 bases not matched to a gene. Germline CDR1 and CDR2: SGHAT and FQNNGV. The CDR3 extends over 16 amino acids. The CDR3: CASSSGLRGGRSEQFF. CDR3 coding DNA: TGTGCCAGCAGCTCCGGTTTGCGGGGGGGCCGGAGTGAGCAGTTCTTC.

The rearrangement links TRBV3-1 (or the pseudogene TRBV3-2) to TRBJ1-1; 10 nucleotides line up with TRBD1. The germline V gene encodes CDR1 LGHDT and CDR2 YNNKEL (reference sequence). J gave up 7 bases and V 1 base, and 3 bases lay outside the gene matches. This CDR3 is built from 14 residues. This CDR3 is CASSQVTGGGEAFF. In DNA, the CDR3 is TGTGCCAGCAGCCAAGTGACAGGGGGCGGTGAAGCTTTCTTT.

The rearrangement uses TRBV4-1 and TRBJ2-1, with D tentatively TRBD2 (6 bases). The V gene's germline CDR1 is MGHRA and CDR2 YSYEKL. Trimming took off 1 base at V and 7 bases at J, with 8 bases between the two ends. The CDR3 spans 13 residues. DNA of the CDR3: TGCGCCAGCAGCCAAGCGGGGGTTAATGAGCAGTTCTTC. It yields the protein CASSQAGVNEQFF.

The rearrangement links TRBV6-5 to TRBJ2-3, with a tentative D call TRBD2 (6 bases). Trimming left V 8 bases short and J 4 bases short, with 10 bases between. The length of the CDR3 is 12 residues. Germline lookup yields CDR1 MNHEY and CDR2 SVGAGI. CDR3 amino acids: CASAGGADTQYF. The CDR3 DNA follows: TGTGCCAGCGCCGGAGGGGCAGATACGCAGTATTTT.

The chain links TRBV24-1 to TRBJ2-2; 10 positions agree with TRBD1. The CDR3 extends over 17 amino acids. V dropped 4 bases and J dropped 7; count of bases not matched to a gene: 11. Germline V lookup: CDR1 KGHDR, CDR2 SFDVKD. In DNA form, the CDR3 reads TGTGCCACCAGTGACCTCAAGGGACAGGGGAAGTTCGGGGAGCTGTTTTTT. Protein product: CATSDLKGQGKFGELFF.